This TCR beta chain derives from a study of Ad26.COV2.S vaccination and SARS-CoV-2 variants. Study-wide context: In the COV1001 trial, the donor was in the Ad26.COV2.S arm.

Findings and caveats of the study: The breadth of spike-specific CD8+ and CD4+ T cell responses after vaccination was reportedly substantial.

The repertoire was sequenced with immunoSEQ multiplex PCR; TCRdb's copy has only in-frame clones and lacks some. The data show over 400,000 clones, about 90% seen once. The CDR3 spans 16 residues. Germline CDR1 SGHAT, CDR2 FQNNGV. The V and J ends lost 4 bases and 3 bases, in that order; junction bases with no gene match: 7. The treatment here: some 19 received Ad26.COV2.S at low or high dose, single or two shots; about 5 received placebo; per-sample allocation not given. Day 63 after the first injection of vaccine or placebo was the sampling time. To note about this clone: Its cognate antigen is unknown.

The chain has TRBV11-2 and TRBJ2-3, with 10 bases aligning to TRBD2. The TCR originated in a person between 18 and 59 years old who received the Ad26.COV2.S COVID-19 vaccine or a placebo. Sequenced here: peripheral blood, sampled in a trial of Ad26.COV2.S vaccine versus placebo. In nucleotides, the CDR3 is TGTGCCAGCAGCTCCCAGCGGGGGGGGTATACAGATACGCAGTATTTT. It is translated as CASSSQRGGYTDTQYF. The variable domain in full, completed from reference TRBV11-2 and TRBJ2-3, reads EAGVAQSPRYKIIEKRQSVAFWCNPISGHATLYWYQQILGQGPKLLIQFQNNGVVDDSQLPKDRFSAERLKGVDSTLKIQPAKLEDSAVYLCASSSQRGGYTDTQYFGPGTRLTVL.